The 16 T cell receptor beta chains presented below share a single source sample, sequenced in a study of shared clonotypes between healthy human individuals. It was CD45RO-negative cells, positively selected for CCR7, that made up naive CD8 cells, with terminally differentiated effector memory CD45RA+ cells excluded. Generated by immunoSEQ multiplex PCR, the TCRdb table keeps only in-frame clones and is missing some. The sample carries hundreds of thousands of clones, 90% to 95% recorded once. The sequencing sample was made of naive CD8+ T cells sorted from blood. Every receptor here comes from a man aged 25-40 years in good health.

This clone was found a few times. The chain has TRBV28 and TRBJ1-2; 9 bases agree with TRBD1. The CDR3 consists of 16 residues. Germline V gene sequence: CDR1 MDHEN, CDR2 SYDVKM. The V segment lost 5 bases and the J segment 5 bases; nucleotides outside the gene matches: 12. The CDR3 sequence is CASSATQDRGSYGYTF. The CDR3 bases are TGTGCCAGCAGTGCCACCCAGGACAGGGGATCTTATGGCTACACCTTC.

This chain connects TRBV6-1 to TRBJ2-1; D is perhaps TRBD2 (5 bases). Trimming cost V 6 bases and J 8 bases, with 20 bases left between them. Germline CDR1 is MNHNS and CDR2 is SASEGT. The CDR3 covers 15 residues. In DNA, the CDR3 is TGTGCCAGCAGGCCAGCAGCGGATAGCAGCGATGAGCAGTTCTTC. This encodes CASRPAADSSDEQFF.

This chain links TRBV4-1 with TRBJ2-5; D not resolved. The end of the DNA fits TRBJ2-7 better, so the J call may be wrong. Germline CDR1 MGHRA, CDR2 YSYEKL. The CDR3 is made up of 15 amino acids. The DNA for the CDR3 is TGCGCCAGCAGTTCGGACGGCCCCAGCTCCTACGAGCAGTACTTC. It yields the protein CASSSDGPSSYEQYF.

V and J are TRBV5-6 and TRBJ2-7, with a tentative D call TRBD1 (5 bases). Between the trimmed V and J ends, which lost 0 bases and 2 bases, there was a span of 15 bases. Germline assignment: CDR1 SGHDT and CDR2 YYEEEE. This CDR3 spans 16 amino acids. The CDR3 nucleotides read TGTGCCAGCAGCTTGGGCCGGCAGGCGGACACCTACGAGCAGTACTTC. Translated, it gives CASSLGRQADTYEQYF.

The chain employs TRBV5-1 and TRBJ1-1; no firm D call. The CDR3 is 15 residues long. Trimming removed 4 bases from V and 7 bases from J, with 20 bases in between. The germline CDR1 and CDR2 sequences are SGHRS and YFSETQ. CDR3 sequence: CASSQEADWWGEAFF. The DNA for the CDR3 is TGCGCCAGCAGCCAGGAAGCAGACTGGTGGGGTGAAGCTTTCTTT.

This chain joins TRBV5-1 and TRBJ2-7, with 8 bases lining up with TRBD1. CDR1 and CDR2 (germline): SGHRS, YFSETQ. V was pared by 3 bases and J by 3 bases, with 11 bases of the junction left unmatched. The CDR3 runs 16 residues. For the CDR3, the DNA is TGCGCCAGCAGCTCCACCAGGACAGGGTACGTCTACGAGCAGTACTTC. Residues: CASSSTRTGYVYEQYF.

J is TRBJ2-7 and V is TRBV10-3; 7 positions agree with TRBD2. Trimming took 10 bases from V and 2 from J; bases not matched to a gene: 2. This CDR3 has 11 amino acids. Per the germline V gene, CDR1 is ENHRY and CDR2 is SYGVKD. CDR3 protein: CATGGTYEQYF. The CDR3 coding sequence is TGTGCCACCGGGGGGACCTACGAGCAGTACTTC.

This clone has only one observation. The CDR3: CASSTGGGTDTQYF. The CDR3 DNA reads TGTGCCAGCAGTACCGGGGGAGGCACAGATACGCAGTATTTT. The chain uses TRBV27 and TRBJ2-3, with a weak D call TRBD2 (6 bases). Germline CDR1 reads MNHEY; CDR2 reads SMNVEV (reference sequence). CDR3 size: 14 residues. The germline V and J ends were trimmed by 5 bases and 1 base, with 10 bases remaining between them.

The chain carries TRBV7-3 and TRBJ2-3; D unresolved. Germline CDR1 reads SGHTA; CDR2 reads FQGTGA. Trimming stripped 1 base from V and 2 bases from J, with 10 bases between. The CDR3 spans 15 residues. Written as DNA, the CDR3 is TGTGCCAGCAGCTTAATTAACACCCACACAGATACGCAGTATTTT. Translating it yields CASSLINTHTDTQYF.

The CDR3 nucleotides read TGCGCCAGCAGCCTGGGGGAAGGGGCCGAGCAGTACTTC. Translated, it gives CASSLGEGAEQYF. This chain links TRBV4-1 with TRBJ2-7; TRBD1 or TRBD2 may be the D gene (5 bases each). In germline, CDR1 is MGHRA, CDR2 YSYEKL. This CDR3 contains 13 residues. V lost 4 bases and J lost 6, with 13 bases in between.

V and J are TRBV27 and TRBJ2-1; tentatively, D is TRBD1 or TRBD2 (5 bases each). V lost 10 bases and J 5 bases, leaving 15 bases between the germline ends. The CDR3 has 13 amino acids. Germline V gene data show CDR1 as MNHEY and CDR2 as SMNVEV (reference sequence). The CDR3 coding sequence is TGTGCCACCCTGGGGGAATTCGACAATGAGCAGTTCTTC. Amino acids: CATLGEFDNEQFF.

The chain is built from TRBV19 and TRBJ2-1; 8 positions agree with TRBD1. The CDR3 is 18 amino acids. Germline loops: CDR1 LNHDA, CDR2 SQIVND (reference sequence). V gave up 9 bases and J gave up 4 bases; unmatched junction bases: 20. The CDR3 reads CASSDDRGQPTSYNEQFF. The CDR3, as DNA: TGTGCCAGCTCAGATGACAGGGGCCAACCTACGTCATACAATGAGCAGTTCTTC.

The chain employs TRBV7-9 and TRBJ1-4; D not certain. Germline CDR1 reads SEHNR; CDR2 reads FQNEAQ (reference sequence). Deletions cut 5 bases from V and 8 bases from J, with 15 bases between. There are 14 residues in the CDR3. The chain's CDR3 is CASSPSTALEKLFF. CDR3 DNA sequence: TGTGCCAGCAGCCCCTCAACAGCTCTGGAAAAACTGTTTTTT.

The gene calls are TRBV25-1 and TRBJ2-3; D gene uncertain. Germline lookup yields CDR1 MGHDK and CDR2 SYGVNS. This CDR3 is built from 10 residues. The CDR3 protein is CGTFSDTQYF. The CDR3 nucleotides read TGTGGTACGTTCTCAGATACGCAGTATTTT.

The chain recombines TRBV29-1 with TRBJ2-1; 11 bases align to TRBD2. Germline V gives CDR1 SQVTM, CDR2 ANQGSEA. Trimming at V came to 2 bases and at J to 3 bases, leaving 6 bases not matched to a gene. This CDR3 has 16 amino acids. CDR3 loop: CSVETASGRLYNEQFF. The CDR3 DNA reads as TGCAGCGTTGAAACGGCTAGCGGGAGGCTCTACAATGAGCAGTTCTTC.

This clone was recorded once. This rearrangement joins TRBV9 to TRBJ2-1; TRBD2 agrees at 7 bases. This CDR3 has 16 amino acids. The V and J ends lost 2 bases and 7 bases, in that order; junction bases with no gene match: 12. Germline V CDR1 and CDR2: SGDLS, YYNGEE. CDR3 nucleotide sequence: TGTGCCAGCAGCGTTGGACTAGACTCTCATCGAAATGAGCAGTTCTTC. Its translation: CASSVGLDSHRNEQFF.